This T cell receptor beta chain was recovered during a study of shared clonotypes between healthy human individuals. Method: immunoSEQ multiplex PCR; TCRdb's copy keeps in-frame clones and lacks some. Here the sample spans about 1.1 million clones, 60% to 85% being singletons. A note on this clone: The antigen is undetermined.

The germline V and J ends were trimmed by 5 bases and 5 bases, with 19 bases remaining between them. Germline assignment: CDR1 MDHEN and CDR2 SYDVKM. CDR3 length: 15 amino acids. Points from the study as a whole: Around 5% was the fraction of naive CD4 clonotypes found shared across a handful of donors. Clonotype sharing across donors was expected to vary with sequencing depth. Rarefaction demonstrated incomplete sorted-subset sequencing despite large depth. Sampling covered nothing but blood. Tissue TCR repertoires likely differ from those found in blood.

The sequence came from a young man in good health. Some clones in this sample may be carry-over from other donors' samples. The sequenced sample was memory CD4+ T cells from PBMCs. Documented subset: CD45RA-negative fraction. The chain joins TRBV28 to TRBJ2-7, with D perhaps matching TRBD1 (6 bases). CDR3 DNA sequence: TGTGCCAGCAGTCAGGAACAGGGAGTCGGGGACGAGCAGTACTTC. Its translation is CASSQEQGVGDEQYF.